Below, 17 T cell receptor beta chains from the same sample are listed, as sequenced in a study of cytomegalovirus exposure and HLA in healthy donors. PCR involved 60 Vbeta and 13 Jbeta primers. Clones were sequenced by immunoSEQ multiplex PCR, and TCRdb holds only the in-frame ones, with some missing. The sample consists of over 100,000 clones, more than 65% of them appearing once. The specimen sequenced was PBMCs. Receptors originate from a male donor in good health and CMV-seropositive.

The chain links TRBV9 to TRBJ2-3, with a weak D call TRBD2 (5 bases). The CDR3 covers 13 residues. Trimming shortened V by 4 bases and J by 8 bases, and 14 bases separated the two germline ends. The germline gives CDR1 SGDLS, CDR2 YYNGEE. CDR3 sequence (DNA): TGTGCCAGCAGCCCCCCGCCCCGGGGTACGCAGTATTTT. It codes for CASSPPPRGTQYF.

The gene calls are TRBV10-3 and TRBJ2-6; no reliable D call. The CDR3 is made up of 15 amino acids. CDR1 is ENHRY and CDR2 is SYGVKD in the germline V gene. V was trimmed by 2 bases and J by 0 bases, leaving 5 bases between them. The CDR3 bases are TGTGCCATCAGTGAGGAGAACTCTGGGGCCAACGTCCTGACTTTC. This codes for CAISEENSGANVLTF.

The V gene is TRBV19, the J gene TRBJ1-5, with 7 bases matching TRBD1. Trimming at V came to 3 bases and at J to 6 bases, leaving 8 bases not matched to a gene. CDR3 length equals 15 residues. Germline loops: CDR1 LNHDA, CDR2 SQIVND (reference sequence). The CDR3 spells CASSIGSGGGQPQHF. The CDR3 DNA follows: TGTGCCAGTAGTATTGGGTCAGGGGGTGGTCAGCCCCAGCATTTT.

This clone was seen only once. CDR3 DNA sequence: TGTGCCAGCAGTGAAGGACTAGCGGGGGGGTTTACCAAGGATGAGCAGTTCTTC. Translated: CASSEGLAGGFTKDEQFF. The chain combines TRBV2 with TRBJ2-1, with 14 bases that match TRBD2. With V trimmed by 1 base and J by 8 bases, 10 bases remained unmatched. In germline, CDR1 is SNHLY, CDR2 FYNNEI. The CDR3 is 18 amino acids.

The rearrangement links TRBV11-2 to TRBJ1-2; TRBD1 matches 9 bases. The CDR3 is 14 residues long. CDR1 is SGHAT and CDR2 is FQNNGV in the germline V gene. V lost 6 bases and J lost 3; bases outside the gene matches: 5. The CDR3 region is CASRSDRGDYGYTF. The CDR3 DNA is TGTGCCAGCAGGTCGGACAGGGGCGACTATGGCTACACCTTC.

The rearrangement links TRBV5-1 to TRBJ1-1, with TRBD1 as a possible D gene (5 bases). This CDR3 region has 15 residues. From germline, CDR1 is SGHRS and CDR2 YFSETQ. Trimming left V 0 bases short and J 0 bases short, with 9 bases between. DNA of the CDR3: TGCGCCAGCAGCTTGGGGGGCCGTCTGAACACTGAAGCTTTCTTT. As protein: CASSLGGRLNTEAFF.

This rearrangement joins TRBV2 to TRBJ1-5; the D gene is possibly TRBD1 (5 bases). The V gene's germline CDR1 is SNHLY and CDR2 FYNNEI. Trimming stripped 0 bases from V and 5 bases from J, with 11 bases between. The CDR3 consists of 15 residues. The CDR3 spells CASSEAPPGDQPQHF. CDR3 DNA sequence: TGTGCCAGCAGTGAAGCACCCCCGGGGGATCAGCCCCAGCATTTT.

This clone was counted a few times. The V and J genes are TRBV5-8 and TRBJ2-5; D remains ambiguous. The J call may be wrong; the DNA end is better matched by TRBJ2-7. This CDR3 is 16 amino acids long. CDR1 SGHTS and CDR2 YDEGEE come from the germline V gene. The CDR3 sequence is CASTLLDLTSNYEQYF. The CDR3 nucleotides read TGTGCCAGCACTCTTCTCGACCTAACAAGTAACTACGAGCAGTACTTC.

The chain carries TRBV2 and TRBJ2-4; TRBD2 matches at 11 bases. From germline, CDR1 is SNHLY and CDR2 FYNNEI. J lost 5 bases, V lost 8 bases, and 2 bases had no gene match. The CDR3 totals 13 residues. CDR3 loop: CASGGLAENIQYF. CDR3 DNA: TGTGCCAGCGGGGGACTAGCGGAAAACATTCAGTACTTC.

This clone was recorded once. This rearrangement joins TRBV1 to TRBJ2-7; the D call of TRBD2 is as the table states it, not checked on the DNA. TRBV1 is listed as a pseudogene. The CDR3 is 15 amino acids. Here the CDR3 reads CTSSQTLSGPYEQYF. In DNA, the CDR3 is TGCACCAGCAGCCAGACCCTTAGCGGTCCCTACGAGCAGTACTTC.

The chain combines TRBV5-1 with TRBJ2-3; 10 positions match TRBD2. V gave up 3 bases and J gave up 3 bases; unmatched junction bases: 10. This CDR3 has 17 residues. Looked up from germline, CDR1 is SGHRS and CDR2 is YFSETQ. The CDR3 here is CASSSGPLAGDTDTQYF. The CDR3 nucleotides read TGCGCCAGCAGCTCGGGCCCCCTAGCGGGGGATACAGATACGCAGTATTTT.

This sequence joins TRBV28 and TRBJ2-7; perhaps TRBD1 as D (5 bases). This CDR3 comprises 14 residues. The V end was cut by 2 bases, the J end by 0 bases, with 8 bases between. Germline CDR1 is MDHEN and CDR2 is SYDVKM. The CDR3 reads CASSLGHVSYEQYF. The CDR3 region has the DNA TGTGCCAGCAGTTTAGGACACGTCTCCTACGAGCAGTACTTC.

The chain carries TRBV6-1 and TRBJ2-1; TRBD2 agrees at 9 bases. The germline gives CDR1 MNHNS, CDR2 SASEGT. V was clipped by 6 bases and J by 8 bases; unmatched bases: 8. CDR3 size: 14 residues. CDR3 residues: CASRSSGARYEQFF. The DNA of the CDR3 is TGTGCCAGCAGATCTAGCGGGGCTCGTTATGAGCAGTTCTTC.

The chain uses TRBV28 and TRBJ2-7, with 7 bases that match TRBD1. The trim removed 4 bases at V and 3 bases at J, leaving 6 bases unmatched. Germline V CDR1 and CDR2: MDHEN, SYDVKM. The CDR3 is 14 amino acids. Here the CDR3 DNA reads TGTGCCAGCAGTTCCCAGGGGGTGAACTACGAGCAGTACTTC. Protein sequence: CASSSQGVNYEQYF. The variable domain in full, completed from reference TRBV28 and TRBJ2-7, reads DVKVTQSSRYLVKRTGEKVFLECVQDMDHENMFWYRQDPGLGLRLIYFSYDVKMKEKGDIPEGYSVSREKKERFSLILESASTNQTSMYLCASSSQGVNYEQYFGPGTRLTVT.

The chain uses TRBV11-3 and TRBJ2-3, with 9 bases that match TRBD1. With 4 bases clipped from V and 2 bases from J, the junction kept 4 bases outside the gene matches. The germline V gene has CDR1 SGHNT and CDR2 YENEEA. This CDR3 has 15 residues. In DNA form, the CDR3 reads TGTGCCAGCAGCTCGGGACAGGGAGACACAGATACGCAGTATTTT. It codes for CASSSGQGDTDTQYF.

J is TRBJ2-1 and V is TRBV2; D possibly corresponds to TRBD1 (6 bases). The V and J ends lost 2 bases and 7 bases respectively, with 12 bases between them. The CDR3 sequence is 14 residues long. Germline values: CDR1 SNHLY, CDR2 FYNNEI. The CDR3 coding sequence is TGTGCCAGCAGTGAAATGGGGGCGGGTAATGAGCAGTTCTTC. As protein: CASSEMGAGNEQFF.

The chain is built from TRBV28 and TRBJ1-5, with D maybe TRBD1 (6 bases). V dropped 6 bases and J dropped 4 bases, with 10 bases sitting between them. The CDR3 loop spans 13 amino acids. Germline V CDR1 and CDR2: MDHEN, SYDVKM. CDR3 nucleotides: TGTGCCAGCAGCCTACAGGGAAATCAGCCCCAGCATTTT. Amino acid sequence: CASSLQGNQPQHF. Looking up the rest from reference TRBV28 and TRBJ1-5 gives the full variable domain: DVKVTQSSRYLVKRTGEKVFLECVQDMDHENMFWYRQDPGLGLRLIYFSYDVKMKEKGDIPEGYSVSREKKERFSLILESASTNQTSMYLCASSLQGNQPQHFGDGTRLSIL.